The TCR beta chain described here comes from a study of somatic mutations in cytotoxic T cells in rheumatoid arthritis. For the study at large: Some V beta antibody-stained T-cell populations were flow-sorted at nearly 100% purity, including V beta1+ cells sequenced for TCRB.

V lost 4 bases, J lost 7 bases, and 21 bases stayed unmatched. In germline, CDR1 is SEHNR, CDR2 FQNEAQ (reference sequence). The length of the CDR3 is 19 residues. A note on this clone: Its antigen is still unknown.

Study findings and constraints: TRBV07 showed slight underrepresentation in rheumatoid arthritis patients, unadjusted for multiple comparisons.

Authors' analysis steps: Concordance between patient CD8+ clones exceeding 1% and published virus-specific TCRB sequences was infrequent. Using immunoSEQ multiplex PCR, the repertoire was profiled, and TCRdb retains in-frame clones only, with some absent. The DNA gave D and trimming, while V, J and clone size come from that table. The data contain 3,000 to 4,000 clones, around 93% of them seen just once; the ten biggest clones take up 6.5% to 8%. Input material: CD8+ T cells sorted from blood. The clonotype comes from a woman aged 60-70 years with rheumatoid arthritis. V gene TRBV7-9 combines with J gene TRBJ1-4, with 7 bases aligning to TRBD1. CDR3 region: CASSSPGAADYRGSEKLFF. CDR3 DNA sequence: TGTGCCAGCAGCTCCCCGGGTGCCGCGGATTACAGGGGAAGTGAAAAACTGTTTTTT.